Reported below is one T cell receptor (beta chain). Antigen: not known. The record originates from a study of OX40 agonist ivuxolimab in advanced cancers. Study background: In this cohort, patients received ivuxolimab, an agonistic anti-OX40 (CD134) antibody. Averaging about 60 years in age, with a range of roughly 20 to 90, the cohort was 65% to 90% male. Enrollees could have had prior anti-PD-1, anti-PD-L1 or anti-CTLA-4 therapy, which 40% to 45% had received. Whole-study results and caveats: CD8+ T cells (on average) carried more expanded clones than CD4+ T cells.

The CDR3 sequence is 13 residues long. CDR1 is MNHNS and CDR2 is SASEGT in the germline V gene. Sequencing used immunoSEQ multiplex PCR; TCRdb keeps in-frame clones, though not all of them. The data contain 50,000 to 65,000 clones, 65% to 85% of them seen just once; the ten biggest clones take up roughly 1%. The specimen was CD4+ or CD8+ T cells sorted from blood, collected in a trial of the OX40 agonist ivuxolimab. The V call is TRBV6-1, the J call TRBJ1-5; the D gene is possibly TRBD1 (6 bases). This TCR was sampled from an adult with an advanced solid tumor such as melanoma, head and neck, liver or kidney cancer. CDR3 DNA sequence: TGTGGAGGAACACAGGGCCCCGGACAGCCCCAGCATTTT. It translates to CGGTQGPGQPQHF.